This is a list of T cell receptor beta chains from one sample in a study of shared clonotypes between healthy human individuals. The assay was immunoSEQ multiplex PCR, and TCRdb's table has in-frame clones only and misses some. The repertoire holds about 2 million clones, about 95% seen once, with about 1.1% in the top ten. Sequenced input: naive CD8+ T cells sorted from blood. The receptors derive from a man younger than 35 in good health. The CDR3 runs from the conserved cysteine through the conserved F or W. D genes are given only for firm matches. Where a row states a size, it is once, few, many or the class of an expanded clone; other rows omit it.

j_call v_call clone_size d_call cdr3_aa cdr3_nt
TRBJ2-3 TRBV9 . TRBD2 CASSSIGLADTSTDTQYF TGTGCCAGCAGCTCGATCGGACTAGCGGATACTAGCACAGATACGCAGTATTTT
TRBJ2-5 TRBV7-9 . TRBD2 CASSLEASGVETQYF TGTGCCAGCAGCTTAGAGGCTAGCGGGGTAGAGACCCAGTACTTC
TRBJ1-2 TRBV7-2 . . CASSLDVGTDYGYTF TGTGCCAGCAGCTTAGACGTAGGCACTGACTATGGCTACACCTTC
TRBJ2-1 TRBV5-8 . . CASPNGGPYNEQFF TGTGCCAGCCCAAACGGGGGCCCCTACAATGAGCAGTTCTTC
TRBJ1-2 TRBV19 . . CASNPAIGVHTF TGTGCCAGTAACCCCGCCATTGGGGTCCACACCTTC
TRBJ2-7 TRBV4-3 . TRBD2 CASSASLAAFSYEQYF TGCGCCAGCAGCGCCTCCCTAGCGGCTTTCTCCTACGAGCAGTACTTC
TRBJ2-2 TRBV2 . . CASSEAQASNTGELFF TGTGCCAGCAGTGAAGCCCAGGCCTCGAACACCGGGGAGCTGTTTTTT
TRBJ2-1 TRBV2 . TRBD1 CASSATGGAYNEQFF TGTGCCAGCAGCGCGACAGGGGGCGCCTACAATGAGCAGTTCTTC
TRBJ1-1 TRBV4-1 once . CASSQGRVGGAFF TGCGCCAGCAGCCAAGGACGGGTGGGCGGGGCTTTCTTT
TRBJ2-3 TRBV10-1 . . CASSEFGGITDTQYF TGCGCCAGCAGTGAATTCGGCGGAATCACAGATACGCAGTATTTT
TRBJ2-1 TRBV9 . . CASSVGGQSEQFF TGTGCCAGCAGCGTTGGGGGGCAGTCGGAGCAGTTCTTC
TRBJ1-1 TRBV9 . . CASGGGRRAPHEAFF TGTGCCAGCGGGGGAGGCAGGCGGGCCCCCCATGAAGCTTTCTTT
TRBJ1-1 TRBV9 . . CASSPFGSARAYGEAFF TGTGCCAGCAGCCCCTTTGGGTCCGCTCGAGCCTACGGTGAAGCTTTCTTT
TRBJ2-7 TRBV7-9 . . CASSLPSSYEQYF TGTGCCAGCAGCTTACCCTCCTCCTACGAGCAGTACTTC
TRBJ2-1 TRBV7-3 . . CASSLYSFNEQFF TGTGCCAGCAGCTTATACAGCTTCAATGAGCAGTTCTTC
TRBJ1-3 TRBV4-3 once . CASSQGTGSGNTIYF TGCGCCAGCAGCCAAGGAACAGGGTCTGGAAACACCATATATTTT
TRBJ2-1 TRBV10-3 . TRBD1 CAISGQEINNEQFF TGTGCCATCTCTGGACAGGAAATTAACAATGAGCAGTTCTTC
TRBJ2-7 TRBV13 . . CASSLAPDEQYF TGTGCCAGCAGCCTCGCCCCCGACGAGCAGTACTTC
TRBJ1-5 TRBV19 . . CASSIVLIGDQPQHF TGTGCCAGTAGTATAGTATTAATCGGCGATCAGCCCCAGCATTTT
TRBJ1-1 TRBV15 . TRBD1 CATSNRQGALTEAFF TGTGCCACCAGCAATAGACAGGGCGCCCTCACTGAAGCTTTCTTT
TRBJ1-1 TRBV5-4 once . CASSLFQGLGNEAFF TGTGCCAGCAGCTTGTTCCAGGGATTGGGAAATGAAGCTTTCTTT
TRBJ2-3 TRBV18 once TRBD1 CASSPFGTGGRDTQYF TGTGCCAGCTCACCCTTTGGGACAGGGGGAAGAGATACGCAGTATTTT
TRBJ1-4 TRBV28 . . CASSFVMGQMDEKLFF TGTGCCAGCAGTTTTGTAATGGGCCAAATGGATGAAAAACTGTTTTTT